Detailed here is one T cell receptor (beta chain). This clonotype showed up just a few times. Its antigen specificity is not known. Base quality data are lacking; no much larger clone is found one base away. This entry belongs to a study of T cells after yellow fever vaccination (dated by TCRdb to between 2017 and 2020). Some background on the complete study: The SMART-Seq v4 Ultra Low Input RNA kit was used to prepare libraries from fractions with low cell numbers. Two healthy male donors made up the cohort, one aged 18 to 29 years and the other aged 30 to 40 years. Bulk PBMC replicates and cell subsets were isolated from blood drawn at multiple timepoints before and after both primary and secondary immunization. To follow T-cell clones before and after both primary and booster YFV17D yellow fever vaccination, bulk TCR alpha and beta repertoires underwent longitudinal sequencing.

Taken with the paper, the label for treatment or condition translates to: live attenuated yellow fever vaccine strain. At each blood-draw timepoint, two biological replicates of bulk PBMCs were collected. A standard Ficoll-Paque protocol was used to isolate PBMCs from peripheral blood. TriZol was used to extract RNA from bulk PBMCs, from CD4 and CD8 fractions, and from dextramer-positive and dextramer-negative fractions. Beyond this particular receptor, the publication reports: After the booster, most of the clones that had expanded following primary vaccination were detected again (just under 97% of CD4 and around nine tenths of CD8), which suggests that memory was broadly maintained. The secondary T-cell response was found to be weaker but faster than the primary response, with a peak reached on day 5 rather than on day 15. Because only two donors were included in the study, the extent to which the findings can be generalized is limited. Because abundant contaminating clonotypes from the bulk population could be contained in FACS-sorted repertoires, computational filtering was required. A small share of clonotypes was detected in both CD4 and CD8 compartments, with the overlap likely arising from convergent recombination.

Synthesis of TCR cDNA relied on 5'RACE template switching, a step that introduced a universal primer site along with unique molecular identifiers. Priming of cDNA synthesis was performed from both the TCR alpha and TCR beta constant segments. Library amplification used two PCR steps, and the second PCR step added sample barcodes and sequencing adapters. Sequencing of the libraries was done on either Illumina HiSeq 2500 (2x100 bp) or NovaSeq (2x150 bp). In the paper's pipeline: MIGEC was used to demultiplex reads and collapse the reads into UMI consensus sequences, and MiXCR was used for V(D)J alignment. Clonotypes responding to the vaccine were identified with edgeR on replicate PBMC samples, with the criteria of FDR below 0.01 and a log2 fold change above 5 up to day 15. CD4 or CD8 identity was assigned to each bulk clonotype according to whether the clonotype was present at higher abundance in the sequenced CD4 repertoire or the sequenced CD8 repertoire. Through fastp at Q25 and MiXCR, TCRdb rebuilt clones from the public reads, retaining in-frame beta chains. One record per CDR3 amino acid sequence lists the most common genes and DNA. The V and J calls come from TCRdb's annotation, not from the publication. This sample holds 360,000 or so distinct CDR3 sequences; roughly 12% were observed only once. The ten largest clonotypes hold roughly 18% of the sample.

Sequencing was performed on PBMCs, taken on the day of the first yellow fever vaccination. The receptor's source is a man aged 18 to 35 who received the YFV17D yellow fever vaccine.

The CDR3 sequence is CASRTSGTGDDGYTF. The sequenced DNA is TGTGCCAGCAGGACTTCCGGGACAGGGGATGATGGCTACACCTTC. This receptor chain uses TRBV6-1 and TRBJ1-2; 10 bases in the junction line up with TRBD1. The CDR3 holds 15 amino acids from the cysteine to the phenylalanine. This entry keeps only the CDR3 DNA: 45 bases, framed from base 1. Germline trimming: 6 bases from V, 6 bases from J; junction bases outside gene matches: 10. From a lookup of the germline V gene, CDR1 and CDR2 are MNHNS and SASEGT.